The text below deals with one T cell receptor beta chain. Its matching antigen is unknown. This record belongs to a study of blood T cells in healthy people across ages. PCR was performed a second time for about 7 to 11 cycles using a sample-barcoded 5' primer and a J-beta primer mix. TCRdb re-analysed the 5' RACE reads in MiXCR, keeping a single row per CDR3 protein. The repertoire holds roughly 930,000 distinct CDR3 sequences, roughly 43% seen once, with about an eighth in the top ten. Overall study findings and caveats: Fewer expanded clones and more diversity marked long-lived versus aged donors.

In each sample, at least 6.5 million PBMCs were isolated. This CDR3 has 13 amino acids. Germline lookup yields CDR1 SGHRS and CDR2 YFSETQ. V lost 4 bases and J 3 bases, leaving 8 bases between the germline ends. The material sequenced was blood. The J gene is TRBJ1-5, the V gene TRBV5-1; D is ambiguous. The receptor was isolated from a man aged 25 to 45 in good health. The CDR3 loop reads CASSVGDNQPQHF. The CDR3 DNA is TGCGCCAGCAGCGTCGGGGACAATCAGCCCCAGCATTTT.